A selection of T cell receptor beta chains follows, all from one sample in a study of lymphopenia after photon versus proton radiotherapy. Here immunoSEQ multiplex PCR was the method, and the copy in TCRdb shows in-frame clones only, minus some. The sample lists just over 25,000 clones, approximately 89% occurring once. Sequencing used peripheral blood, obtained from a patient treated with photon-based radiotherapy. The receptors stem from a man between 25 and 39 years old with gastric cancer. CDR3s include the opening cysteine and the closing phenylalanine or tryptophan. The D gene is left open where the match is weak. Rows may omit the clone size; those that give it use once, few, many or a size class.

size: once
D: .
J: TRBJ1-2
length: 12
V: TRBV7-2
DNA: TGTGCCAGCAGCCAAATTTTCGGTGGCTACACCTTC
CDR3: CASSQIFGGYTF

size: .
D: .
J: TRBJ2-1
length: 17
V: TRBV10-1
DNA: TGCGCCAGCAGTGAGTCAGGGAGTCCCCGCTCCTACAATGAGCAGTTCTTC
CDR3: CASSESGSPRSYNEQFF

size: .
D: .
J: TRBJ2-7
length: 12
V: TRBV7-9
DNA: TGTGCCAGCAGCTTAATCGTGGACGAGCAGTACTTC
CDR3: CASSLIVDEQYF

size: .
D: .
J: TRBJ2-4
length: 15
V: TRBV5-1
DNA: TGCGCCAGCAGCACAACCCTAGGGGGGGAAGAGGTCCAGTACTTC
CDR3: CASSTTLGGEEVQYF

size: .
D: .
J: TRBJ1-5
length: 17
V: TRBV6-1
DNA: TGTGCCAGCAGTGAACGAGGAGAGCCCTATAGCAATCAGCCCCAGCATTTT
CDR3: CASSERGEPYSNQPQHF

size: .
D: .
J: TRBJ1-3
length: 15
V: TRBV18
DNA: TGTGCCAGCTCACCCACAGACGACTCTGGAAACACCATATATTTT
CDR3: CASSPTDDSGNTIYF

size: .
D: .
J: TRBJ2-7
length: 14
V: TRBV7-9
DNA: TGTGCCAGCAGCTTAGGTGTCAACTCCTACGAGCAGTACTTC
CDR3: CASSLGVNSYEQYF

size: .
D: .
J: TRBJ2-5
length: 13
V: TRBV11-3
DNA: TGTGCCAGCAGCTCCAACTCAGCAGGGACCCAGTACTTC
CDR3: CASSSNSAGTQYF

size: medium-sized
D: .
J: TRBJ2-7
length: 13
V: TRBV7-9
DNA: TGTGCCAGCAGCCCGGGTCTGACCTACGAGCAGTACTTC
CDR3: CASSPGLTYEQYF

size: .
D: .
J: TRBJ2-7
length: 13
V: TRBV11-3
DNA: TGTGCCAGCAGCTTAGGGGGAGAGGACGAGCAGTACTTC
CDR3: CASSLGGEDEQYF

size: once
D: TRBD1
J: TRBJ1-5
length: 13
V: TRBV6-1
DNA: TGTGCCAGCAAAGACAGGGTGGATCAGCCCCAGCATTTT
CDR3: CASKDRVDQPQHF

size: .
D: TRBD1
J: TRBJ2-7
length: 15
V: TRBV27
DNA: TGTGCCAGCAGTTCCAAAGGGGGCGATATCTACGAGCAGTACTTC
CDR3: CASSSKGGDIYEQYF

size: .
D: TRBD2
J: TRBJ2-1
length: 17
V: TRBV7-9
DNA: TGTGCCAGCAGCCCAGGTTCGTGGACTAGCGGGTTCGATGAGCAGTTCTTC
CDR3: CASSPGSWTSGFDEQFF

size: .
D: TRBD1
J: TRBJ2-7
length: 14
V: TRBV27
DNA: TGTGCCAGCAGTTTAAAGGGGGCCATGGACGAGCAGTACTTC
CDR3: CASSLKGAMDEQYF